Detailed here is one T cell receptor (beta chain). The sample originates from a study of blood T cell repertoires in COVID-19. Overall study context: The United States, Italy and Spain provided the acute and convalescent COVID-19 samples. PBMCs, B-cell-depleted T cells, or T cells were the source of the cDNA or gDNA that made up the material.

This CDR3 has 13 amino acids. The V end was cut by 9 bases, the J end by 1 base, with 12 bases between. Germline V gives CDR1 SNHLY, CDR2 FYNNEI. Original analysis: Amplification from reference gene primers served as the basis for estimated nucleated cell counts. The method was immunoSEQ multiplex PCR; TCRdb's version includes in-frame clones alone and lacks a portion of them. The V and J calls and clone size are taken from that table; D and trimming were inferred from the DNA. The sample records approximately 44,000 clones, nearly 90% being singletons. The material sequenced was peripheral blood. The rearrangement joins TRBV2 to TRBJ1-1; unclear D gene. The clonotype comes from a man aged 55 to 70 with acute or convalescent COVID-19. CDR3 DNA: TGTGCCAGTAACCGGGGTTCGAACACTGAAGCTTTCTTT. Amino acid sequence: CASNRGSNTEAFF. Full variable domain (remainder filled in from reference TRBV2 and TRBJ1-1): EPEVTQTPSHQVTQMGQEVILRCVPISNHLYFYWYRQILGQKVEFLVSFYNNEISEKSEIFDDQFSVERPDGSNFTLKIRSTKLEDSAMYFCASNRGSNTEAFFGQGTRLTVV.